The clone carrying this TCR beta chain was seen only a few times. Survey-level TCR beta sequencing used the immunoSEQ assay. Some clones are missing from TCRdb's copy, which holds only in-frame ones; the method was immunoSEQ multiplex PCR. The table records 40,000 to 55,000 clones, 93% of them present only once. The origin of this receptor is a man aged 35-49 years with rheumatoid arthritis. Sample: PBMCs.

This chain's CDR3 is CASGADSGYEQYF. The DNA for the CDR3 is TGTGCCAGTGGTGCCGATTCGGGCTACGAGCAGTACTTC. The genes are TRBV27 and TRBJ2-7; D not certain. The germline gives CDR1 MNHEY, CDR2 SMNVEV (reference sequence). Between the trimmed V and J ends, which lost 9 bases and 3 bases, there was a span of 15 bases. This CDR3 has 13 residues.